These 19 T cell receptor beta chains share one sample of origin, sequenced in a study of blood T cell repertoires in COVID-19. Some clones are missing from TCRdb's copy, which holds only in-frame ones; the method was immunoSEQ multiplex PCR. The profile covers under 450,000 clones, with approximately 89% appearing a single time and roughly 12% taken by the ten largest. Sequences were obtained from peripheral blood. Receptor source: a woman aged 45 to 65 with COVID-19, enrolled during active disease.

This rearrangement joins TRBV5-1 to TRBJ1-2; TRBD1 matches at 7 bases. Germline CDR1 reads SGHRS; CDR2 reads YFSETQ. This CDR3 comprises 13 residues. The V and J ends lost 5 bases and 0 bases, in that order; junction bases with no gene match: 1. In DNA form, the CDR3 reads TGCGCCAGCAGGACAGGGTCTAACTATGGCTACACCTTC. It codes for CASRTGSNYGYTF. The full variable domain, with the rest looked up from reference TRBV5-1 and TRBJ1-2, is KAGVTQTPRYLIKTRGQQVTLSCSPISGHRSVSWYQQTPGQGLQFLFEYFSETQRNKGNFPGRFSGRQFSNSRSEMNVSTLELGDSALYLCASRTGSNYGYTFGSGTRLTVV.

This chain uses TRBV6-5 with TRBJ1-1; D uncertain. The CDR3 has 14 amino acids. Per germline, CDR1 MNHEY and CDR2 SVGAGI. Trimming took off 7 bases at V and 5 bases at J, with 17 bases between the two ends. CDR3 amino acids: CASTQGGFGTEAFF. The CDR3 DNA is TGTGCCAGCACCCAAGGTGGTTTCGGGACTGAAGCTTTCTTT.

This chain uses TRBV6-1 with TRBJ1-1; no definite D call. This CDR3 has 12 amino acids. Trimming pared 2 bases from V and 5 bases from J, leaving 6 bases between. CDR1 and CDR2 (germline): MNHNS, SASEGT. The CDR3: CASSERGTEAFF. In nucleotides, the CDR3 is TGTGCCAGCAGTGAAAGAGGGACTGAAGCTTTCTTT.

This chain joins TRBV30 and TRBJ1-5; 8 nucleotides match TRBD1. The CDR3 is made up of 14 amino acids. The trim removed 7 bases at V and 4 bases at J, leaving 9 bases unmatched. Germline V lookup: CDR1 GTSNPN, CDR2 SVGIG (reference sequence). CDR3 region: CAFQTGAENQPQHF. The DNA for the CDR3 is TGTGCCTTTCAGACAGGGGCGGAAAATCAGCCCCAGCATTTT.

This chain joins TRBV7-9 and TRBJ2-1; tentative D call: TRBD2 (6 bases). Germline V CDR1 and CDR2: SEHNR, FQNEAQ (reference sequence). Trimming left V 4 bases short and J 8 bases short, with 12 bases between. The CDR3 spans 13 residues. CDR3: CASSSGESDEQFF. CDR3 coding DNA: TGTGCCAGCAGCTCGGGGGAGTCTGATGAGCAGTTCTTC. Together with reference TRBV7-9 and TRBJ2-1, the CDR3 gives the full variable domain: DTGVSQNPRHKITKRGQNVTFRCDPISEHNRLYWYRQTLGQGPEFLTYFQNEAQLEKSRLLSDRFSAERPKGSFSTLEIQRTEQGDSAMYLCASSSGESDEQFFGPGTRLTVL.

This clone was detected only once. This chain joins TRBV5-6 and TRBJ1-2; 7 bases are shared with TRBD1. The CDR3 is 14 amino acids. Trimming took 4 bases from V and 4 from J; bases not matched to a gene: 7. Per the germline V gene, CDR1 is SGHDT and CDR2 is YYEEEE. The CDR3 is CASSPTGQSYGYTF. Written as DNA, the CDR3 is TGTGCCAGCAGCCCTACGGGACAGAGCTATGGCTACACCTTC. The entire variable domain, with the rest obtained from reference TRBV5-6 and TRBJ1-2, is as follows: DAGVTQSPTHLIKTRGQQVTLRCSPKSGHDTVSWYQQALGQGPQFIFQYYEEEERQRGNFPDRFSGHQFPNYSSELNVNALLLGDSALYLCASSPTGQSYGYTFGSGTRLTVV.

The chain employs TRBV7-9 and TRBJ1-3, with TRBD1 as a possible D gene (5 bases). CDR3 size: 13 residues. The germline V gene has CDR1 SEHNR and CDR2 FQNEAQ (reference sequence). V dropped 4 bases and J dropped 1 base, with 5 bases sitting between them. The CDR3 spells CASSSGSGNTIYF. CDR3 nucleotide sequence: TGTGCCAGCAGCTCAGGGTCTGGAAACACCATATATTTT.

The chain combines TRBV13 with TRBJ2-6; perhaps TRBD2 as D (6 bases). Trimming removed 5 bases at V and 0 bases at J, with 17 bases between. From germline, CDR1 is PRHDT and CDR2 FYEKMQ (reference sequence). This CDR3 region has 18 residues. CDR3 DNA sequence: TGTGCCAGCAGCCTCTTTACCGGGACTTCCTCTGGGGCCAACGTCCTGACTTTC. The encoded protein is CASSLFTGTSSGANVLTF.

CDR3 amino acids: CASSKGRQGANPSNQPQHF. The CDR3 DNA is TGTGCCAGCAGCAAAGGTAGGCAGGGGGCGAATCCGTCTAATCAGCCCCAGCATTTT. The rearrangement links TRBV21-1 to TRBJ1-5; TRBD1 is the table's D call, not checked against the DNA. TRBV21-1 is assigned pseudogene status. The CDR3 contains 19 residues.

This clone was picked up a small number of times. The rearrangement joins TRBV2 to TRBJ2-3; the D gene is possibly TRBD2 (6 bases). CDR1 SNHLY and CDR2 FYNNEI come from the germline V gene. CDR3 length: 12 residues. V lost 8 bases and J lost 6, with 12 bases in between. The CDR3 region is CASEGTSDTQYF. The CDR3 DNA is TGTGCCAGCGAAGGGACTTCGGATACGCAGTATTTT.

The V gene is TRBV9, the J gene TRBJ2-7; TRBD1 agrees at 7 bases. There are 14 residues in the CDR3. V lost 5 bases, J lost 5 bases, and 10 bases stayed unmatched. Germline V gene sequence: CDR1 SGDLS, CDR2 YYNGEE. The CDR3 is CASSTGQVYDEQYF. CDR3 nucleotides: TGTGCCAGCAGTACCGGACAGGTTTACGACGAGCAGTACTTC.

The CDR3 DNA reads as TGTGCCAGCAGCGCCCTGTCCGGGACATTTAATGAAAAACTGTTTTTT. It specifies CASSALSGTFNEKLFF. This rearrangement joins TRBV9 to TRBJ1-4, with TRBD1 as a possible D gene (6 bases). This CDR3 has 16 amino acids. V lost 3 bases and J lost 4, with 16 bases in between. Germline assignment: CDR1 SGDLS and CDR2 YYNGEE.

This clone was observed a handful of times. The genes are TRBV19 and TRBJ1-6, with D unclear. The CDR3 is 14 amino acids. Trimming shortened V by 4 bases and J by 0 bases, and 4 bases separated the two germline ends. Per germline, CDR1 LNHDA and CDR2 SQIVND (reference sequence). The CDR3 sequence is CASSRSSYNSPLHF. CDR3 sequence (DNA): TGTGCCAGTAGTAGGAGCTCCTATAATTCACCCCTCCACTTT.

V usage is TRBV24-1 and J usage is TRBJ1-5; 9 nucleotides align to TRBD1. From germline, CDR1 is KGHDR and CDR2 SFDVKD. The CDR3 has 16 amino acids. V trimming: 3 bases; J trimming: 4 bases; junction bases outside the gene matches: 6. This CDR3 is CATSDRGDRVNQPQHF. In DNA, the CDR3 is TGTGCCACCAGTGATCGAGGGGACAGGGTGAATCAGCCCCAGCATTTT.

This chain uses TRBV20-1 with TRBJ2-2, with a weak D call TRBD1 (6 bases). The V end was cut by 4 bases, the J end by 5 bases, with 20 bases between. The CDR3 has 16 residues. The germline V gene encodes CDR1 DFQATT and CDR2 SNEGSKA (reference sequence). CDR3 protein: CSANDVRDTSTGELFF. The CDR3 bases are TGCAGTGCTAATGACGTCAGGGACACGTCGACCGGGGAGCTGTTTTTT.

The V call is TRBV5-1, the J call TRBJ2-3, with D possibly TRBD2 on 6 matching bases. The V end lost 1 base, the J end lost 2 bases, and 17 bases lay between the germline ends. Germline CDR1 reads SGHRS; CDR2 reads YFSETQ. The CDR3 is 17 residues long. The CDR3 reads CASSLLSGTRNTDTQYF. The CDR3 nucleotides read TGCGCCAGCAGCTTGTTATCTGGGACTCGAAACACAGATACGCAGTATTTT.

The chain has TRBV7-9 and TRBJ2-1, with 7 bases lining up with TRBD2. In germline, CDR1 is SEHNR, CDR2 FQNEAQ (reference sequence). This CDR3 spans 15 amino acids. V lost 2 bases to trimming and J lost 4 bases; unmatched junction nucleotides: 5. This CDR3 reads CASSLSAGEYNEQFF. CDR3 nucleotides: TGTGCCAGCAGCTTAAGCGCGGGAGAGTACAATGAGCAGTTCTTC.

V gene TRBV12-3 or TRBV12-4 combines with J gene TRBJ1-2, with TRBD1 as a possible D gene (5 bases). V lost 6 bases to trimming and J lost 7 bases, with 15 bases between them. The CDR3 runs 13 residues. The CDR3 coding sequence is TGTGCCAGCAGCAAAGGGGTTCCGGTTGGCTACACCTTC. This sequence encodes CASSKGVPVGYTF.

The chain employs TRBV7-5 and TRBJ2-3; the D segment call TRBD2 is taken from the table without a DNA check. TRBV7-5 is an annotated pseudogene. The CDR3 contains 13 residues. This CDR3 is CASTTLLTDTQYF. CDR3 DNA sequence: TGTGCCAGCACCACCTTACTCACAGATACGCAGTATTTT.